This TCR beta chain was captured by sequencing in a study of blood T cell repertoires in COVID-19. Study context: Sites in the United States, Italy and Spain provided acute and convalescent COVID-19 samples. T cells, B-cell-depleted T cells, or PBMCs provided the cDNA or gDNA that served as material.

Germline V gene sequence: CDR1 SEHNR, CDR2 FQNEAQ (reference sequence). The CDR3 is 15 amino acids. Trimming removed 5 bases at V and 4 bases at J, with 16 bases between. A single count supports this clone. Original analysis: Estimates of nucleated cell counts were drawn from the amplification of reference gene primers. Repertoires were generated with immunoSEQ multiplex PCR, while TCRdb's copy carries only in-frame clones and drops some. D and trimming come from the DNA, and the V and J calls and clone size come from that table. The table lists some 200,000 clones, about 85% of them singletons. The clonotype originates from an elderly woman with acute or convalescent COVID-19. V and J are TRBV7-9 and TRBJ2-3; tentative D call: TRBD2 (6 bases). The specimen was peripheral blood. CDR3 residues: CASSPTPGGADTQYF. The CDR3 DNA reads TGTGCCAGCAGCCCGACCCCCGGAGGGGCAGATACGCAGTATTTT.